This T cell receptor beta chain is drawn from a study of blood T cell repertoires in COVID-19. About the study: Italy, Spain and the United States were the sources of the convalescent and acute COVID-19 samples. PBMCs, B-cell-depleted T cells, or T cells were the source of the cDNA or gDNA that made up the material.

The CDR3 has 15 amino acids. The V and J ends lost 5 bases and 8 bases, in that order; junction bases with no gene match: 11. From germline, CDR1 is LGHDT and CDR2 YNNKEL (reference sequence). Under the authors' procedure: The authors estimated nucleated cell counts from reference gene primer amplification. This table comes from immunoSEQ multiplex PCR, and its TCRdb copy is limited to in-frame clones, with some not included. V, J and clone size are those of that table, while D and trimming were read from the DNA. The sample holds roughly 180,000 clones, 75% to 90% seen once. Sequencing was carried out using peripheral blood. V is TRBV3-1 (or the pseudogene TRBV3-2) and J is TRBJ1-4; 7 positions agree with TRBD1. This receptor was obtained from a woman aged 60-75 years with acute or convalescent COVID-19. The CDR3 DNA is TGTGCCAGCAGCAAAGGGCAGGGGGTTGGAGAAAAACTGTTTTTT. It encodes CASSKGQGVGEKLFF.